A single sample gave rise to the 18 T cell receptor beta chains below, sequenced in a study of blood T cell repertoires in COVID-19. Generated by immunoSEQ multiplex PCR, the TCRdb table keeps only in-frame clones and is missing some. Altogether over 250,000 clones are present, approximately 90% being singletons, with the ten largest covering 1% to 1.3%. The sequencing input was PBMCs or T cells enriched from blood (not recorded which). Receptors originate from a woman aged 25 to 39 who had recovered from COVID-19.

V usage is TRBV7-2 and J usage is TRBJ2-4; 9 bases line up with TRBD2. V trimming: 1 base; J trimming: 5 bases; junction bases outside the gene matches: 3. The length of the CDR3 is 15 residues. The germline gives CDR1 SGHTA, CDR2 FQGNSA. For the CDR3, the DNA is TGTGCCAGCAGCTTAGTAGCGGGAGAGGAAAACATTCAGTACTTC. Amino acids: CASSLVAGEENIQYF.

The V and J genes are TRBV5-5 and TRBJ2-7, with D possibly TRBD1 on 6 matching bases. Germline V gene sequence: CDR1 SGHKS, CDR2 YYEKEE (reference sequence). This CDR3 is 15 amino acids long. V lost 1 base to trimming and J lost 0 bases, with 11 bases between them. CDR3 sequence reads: CASSLSPDSSYEQYF. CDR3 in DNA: TGTGCCAGCAGCTTGTCCCCGGACAGCTCCTACGAGCAGTACTTC.

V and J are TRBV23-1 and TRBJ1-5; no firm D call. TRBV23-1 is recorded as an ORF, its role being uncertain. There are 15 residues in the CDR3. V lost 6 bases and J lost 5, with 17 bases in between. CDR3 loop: CASRSRTSRDQPQHF. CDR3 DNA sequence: TGCGCCAGCAGGTCGCGGACGTCGAGGGATCAGCCCCAGCATTTT.

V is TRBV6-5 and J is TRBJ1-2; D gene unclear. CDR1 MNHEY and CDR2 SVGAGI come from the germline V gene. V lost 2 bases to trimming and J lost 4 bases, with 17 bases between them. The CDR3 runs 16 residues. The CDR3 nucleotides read TGTGCCAGCAGTTACGGAGTTTGGGGTCGGGGCTATGGCTACACCTTC. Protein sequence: CASSYGVWGRGYGYTF.

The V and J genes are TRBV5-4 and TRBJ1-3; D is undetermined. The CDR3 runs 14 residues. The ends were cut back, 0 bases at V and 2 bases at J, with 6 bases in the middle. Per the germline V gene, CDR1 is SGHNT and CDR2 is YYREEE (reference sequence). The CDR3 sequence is CASSLDRTGNTIYF. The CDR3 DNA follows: TGTGCCAGCAGCTTGGATCGTACTGGAAACACCATATATTTT.

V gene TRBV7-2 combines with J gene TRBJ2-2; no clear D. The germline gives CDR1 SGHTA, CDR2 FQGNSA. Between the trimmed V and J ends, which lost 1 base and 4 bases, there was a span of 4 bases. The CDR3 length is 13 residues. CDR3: CASSLDGTGELFF. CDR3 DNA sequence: TGTGCCAGCAGCTTAGACGGCACCGGGGAGCTGTTTTTT.

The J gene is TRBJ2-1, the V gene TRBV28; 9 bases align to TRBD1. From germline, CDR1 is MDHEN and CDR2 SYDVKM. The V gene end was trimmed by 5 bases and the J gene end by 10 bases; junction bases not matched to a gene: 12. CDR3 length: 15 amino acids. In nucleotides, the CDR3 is TGTGCCAGCAGTATGCCGGGACAGGGATTAGGGGAGCAGTTCTTC. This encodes CASSMPGQGLGEQFF.

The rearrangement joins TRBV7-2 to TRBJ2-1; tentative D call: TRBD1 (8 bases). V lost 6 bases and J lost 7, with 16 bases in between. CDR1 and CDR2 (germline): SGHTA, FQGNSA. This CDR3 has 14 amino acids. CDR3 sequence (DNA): TGTGCCAGCAGGAGCGGGGACAGGCGGAATGAGCAGTTCTTC. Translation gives CASRSGDRRNEQFF. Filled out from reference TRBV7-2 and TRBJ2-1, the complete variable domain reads GAGVSQSPSNKVTEKGKDVELRCDPISGHTALYWYRQSLGQGLEFLIYFQGNSAPDKSGLPSDRFSAERTGGSVSTLTIQRTQQEDSAVYLCASRSGDRRNEQFFGPGTRLTVL.

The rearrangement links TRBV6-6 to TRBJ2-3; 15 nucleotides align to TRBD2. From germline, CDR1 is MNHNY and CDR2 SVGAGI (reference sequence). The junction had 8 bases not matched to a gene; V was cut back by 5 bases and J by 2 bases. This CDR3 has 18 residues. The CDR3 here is CASSPGTSGRRYTDTQYF. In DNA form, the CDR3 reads TGTGCCAGCAGTCCAGGGACTAGCGGGAGGCGATACACAGATACGCAGTATTTT.

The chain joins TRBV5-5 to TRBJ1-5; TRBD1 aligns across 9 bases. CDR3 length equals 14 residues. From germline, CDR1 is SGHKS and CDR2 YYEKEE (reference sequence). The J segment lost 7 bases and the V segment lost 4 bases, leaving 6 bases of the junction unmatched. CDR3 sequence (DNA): TGTGCCAGCAGCGAGAGACAGGGGGAACAGCCCCAGCATTTT. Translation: CASSERQGEQPQHF.

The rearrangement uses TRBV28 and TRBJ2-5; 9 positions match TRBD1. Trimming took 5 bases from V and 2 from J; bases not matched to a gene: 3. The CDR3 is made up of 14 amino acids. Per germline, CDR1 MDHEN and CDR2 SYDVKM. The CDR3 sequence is CASSRDRVQETQYF. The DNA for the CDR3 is TGTGCCAGCAGTCGGGACAGGGTGCAAGAGACCCAGTACTTC.

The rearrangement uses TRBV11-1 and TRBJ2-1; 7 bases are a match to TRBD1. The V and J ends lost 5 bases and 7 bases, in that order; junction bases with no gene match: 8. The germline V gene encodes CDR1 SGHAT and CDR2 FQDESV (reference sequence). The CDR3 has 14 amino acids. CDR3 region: CASSLMTGPNEQFF. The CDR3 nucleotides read TGTGCCAGCAGCCTGATGACAGGGCCGAATGAGCAGTTCTTC.

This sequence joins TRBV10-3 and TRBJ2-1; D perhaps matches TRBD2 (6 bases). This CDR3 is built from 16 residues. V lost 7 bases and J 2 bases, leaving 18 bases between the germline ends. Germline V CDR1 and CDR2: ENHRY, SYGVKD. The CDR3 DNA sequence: TGTGCCATCAAATCGGTGGGCGGGAAAACCTACAATGAGCAGTTCTTC. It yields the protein CAIKSVGGKTYNEQFF.

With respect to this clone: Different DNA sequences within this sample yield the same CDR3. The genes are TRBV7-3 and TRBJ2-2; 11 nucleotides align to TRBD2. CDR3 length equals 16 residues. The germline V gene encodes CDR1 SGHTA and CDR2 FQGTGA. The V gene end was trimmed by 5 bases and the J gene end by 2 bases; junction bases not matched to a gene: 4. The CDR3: CASSLLAGDNTGELFF. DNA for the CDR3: TGTGCCAGCAGCCTACTAGCGGGGGATAACACCGGGGAGCTGTTTTTT. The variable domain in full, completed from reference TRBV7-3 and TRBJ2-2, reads GAGVSQTPSNKVTEKGKYVELRCDPISGHTALYWYRQSLGQGPEFLIYFQGTGAADDSGLPNDRFFAVRPEGSVSTLKIQRTERGDSAVYLCASSLLAGDNTGELFFGEGSRLTVL.

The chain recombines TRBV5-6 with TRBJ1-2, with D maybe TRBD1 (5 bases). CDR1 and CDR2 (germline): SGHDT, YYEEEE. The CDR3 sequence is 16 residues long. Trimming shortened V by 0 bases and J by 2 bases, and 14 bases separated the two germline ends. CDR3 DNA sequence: TGTGCCAGCAGCTTGGTAACAGGAGAGTTAAACTATGGCTACACCTTC. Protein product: CASSLVTGELNYGYTF.

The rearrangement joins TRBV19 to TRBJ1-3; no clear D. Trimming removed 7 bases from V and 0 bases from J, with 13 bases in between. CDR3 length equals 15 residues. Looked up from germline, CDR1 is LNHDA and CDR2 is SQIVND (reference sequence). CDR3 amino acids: CASNLEQNSGNTIYF. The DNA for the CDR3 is TGTGCCAGTAACCTGGAGCAAAACTCTGGAAACACCATATATTTT.

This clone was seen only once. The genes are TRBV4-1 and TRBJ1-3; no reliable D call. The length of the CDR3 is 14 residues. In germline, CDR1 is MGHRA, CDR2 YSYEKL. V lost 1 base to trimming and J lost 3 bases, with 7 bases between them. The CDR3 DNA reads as TGCGCCAGCAGCCAAGGACTCGGTGGAAACACCATATATTTT. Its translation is CASSQGLGGNTIYF.

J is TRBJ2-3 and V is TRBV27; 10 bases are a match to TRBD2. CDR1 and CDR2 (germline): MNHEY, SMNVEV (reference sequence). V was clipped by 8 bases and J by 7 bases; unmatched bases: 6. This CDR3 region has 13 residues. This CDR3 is CASALAGVNTQYF. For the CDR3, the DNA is TGTGCCAGCGCGCTAGCGGGAGTGAATACGCAGTATTTT.